These 19 T cell receptor beta chains were sequenced from one sample in a study of CD8+ T cells in alopecia areata. Extracted RNA was reverse transcribed, and the resulting cDNA served as sequencing template. The table came from immunoSEQ multiplex PCR; TCRdb's copy has only in-frame clones and leaves some out. This repertoire shows fewer than 150,000 clones, 75% to 85% found once; its top ten account for roughly 25%. Treatment meaning: oral pan-JAK inhibitor, 5-10 mg twice daily. The sample consisted of CD8+ T cells sorted from blood, taken at week 4, from a patient treated with tofacitinib. All receptors come from a human donor with alopecia areata.

As DNA, the CDR3 is TGTGCCAGCAGTCCGGGGGGCATTCAGTACTTC. Its protein is CASSPGGIQYF. The chain employs TRBV25-1 and TRBJ2-4; the match to TRBD2 covers 7 bases. The CDR3 length is 11 residues. J gave up 9 bases and V 5 bases, and 1 base lay outside the gene matches. Germline assignment: CDR1 MGHDK and CDR2 SYGVNS. The full variable domain, completed using reference TRBV25-1 and TRBJ2-4, is EADIYQTPRYLVIGTGKKITLECSQTMGHDKMYWYQQDPGMELHLIHYSYGVNSTEKGDLSSESTVSRIRTEHFPLTLESARPSHTSQYLCASSPGGIQYFGAGTRLSVL.

This clone occurred a few times. V and J are TRBV29-1 and TRBJ2-7; TRBD1 agrees at 8 bases. Trimming cost V 4 bases and J 4 bases; bases outside gene matches: 9. Germline V CDR1 and CDR2: SQVTM, ANQGSEA. The length of the CDR3 is 14 residues. The CDR3 nucleotides read TGCAGCGTTGCCACCGGGACAGGAGGGTACGAGCAGTACTTC. It translates to CSVATGTGGYEQYF.

The chain employs TRBV13 and TRBJ1-5, with no clear D. The germline V and J ends were trimmed by 2 bases and 9 bases, with 11 bases remaining between them. This CDR3 is built from 13 residues. Germline CDR1 PRHDT, CDR2 FYEKMQ (reference sequence). This CDR3 is CASSLLLPLPQHF. As DNA, the CDR3 is TGTGCCAGCAGCTTACTACTCCCTCTGCCCCAGCATTTT.

The gene calls are TRBV5-5 and TRBJ2-7; D unresolved. V lost 5 bases and J lost 2, with 8 bases in between. This CDR3 contains 12 residues. Per germline, CDR1 SGHKS and CDR2 YYEKEE (reference sequence). The CDR3 sequence: CASSSLTYEQYF. The CDR3 DNA is TGTGCCAGCAGTTCCCTAACCTACGAGCAGTACTTC.

The rearrangement uses TRBV10-3 and TRBJ1-6; unclear D gene. The germline V and J ends were trimmed by 1 base and 9 bases, with 13 bases remaining between them. Germline lookup yields CDR1 ENHRY and CDR2 SYGVKD. The CDR3 covers 15 residues. CDR3 DNA sequence: TGTGCCATCAGTGAGTGGTCGGGAGAGGGTTCACCCCTCCACTTT. It yields the protein CAISEWSGEGSPLHF.

The gene calls are TRBV6-5 and TRBJ2-5; D remains unclear. The V gene lost 0 bases and the J gene lost 9 bases, with 14 bases spanning the gap. This CDR3 has 14 residues. Germline V lookup: CDR1 MNHEY, CDR2 SVGAGI. In nucleotides, the CDR3 is TGTGCCAGCAGTTACTCAGGCACGATTAGGGCCCAGTACTTC. Translating it yields CASSYSGTIRAQYF.

This chain uses TRBV7-2 with TRBJ1-1; D gene unclear. V was shortened by 1 base and J by 6 bases, with 12 bases between the two germline ends. This CDR3 is 14 amino acids long. In germline, CDR1 is SGHTA, CDR2 FQGNSA. The DNA of the CDR3 is TGTGCCAGCAGCTTAGGCAAGGGATTCCCTGAAGCTTTCTTT. Translation: CASSLGKGFPEAFF.

The gene calls are TRBV27 and TRBJ2-3, with 13 nucleotides matching TRBD2. CDR1 MNHEY and CDR2 SMNVEV come from the germline V gene (reference sequence). CDR3 length: 18 amino acids. J gave up 2 bases and V 5 bases, and 10 bases lay outside the gene matches. CDR3 protein: CASSRLGLAGPYTDTQYF. For the CDR3, the DNA is TGTGCCAGCAGTCGTCTGGGACTAGCGGGGCCTTACACAGATACGCAGTATTTT.

V gene TRBV14 combines with J gene TRBJ2-3; perhaps D is TRBD1 or TRBD2 (6 bases each). CDR3 length: 17 residues. The germline V gene encodes CDR1 SGHDN and CDR2 FVKESK. V gave up 4 bases and J gave up 2 bases, with 19 bases separating them. The CDR3 is CASSLSGGGLITDTQYF. DNA of the CDR3: TGTGCCAGCAGCCTCTCCGGAGGGGGGCTCATCACAGATACGCAGTATTTT.

The rearrangement joins TRBV15 to TRBJ2-7; 7 positions match TRBD1. The junction had 3 bases not matched to a gene; V was cut back by 2 bases and J by 2 bases. There are 14 residues in the CDR3. Germline V gene lookup returns CDR1 LNHNV and CDR2 YYDKDF (reference sequence). This CDR3 is CATSRFTGAYEQYF. The CDR3 DNA reads as TGTGCCACCAGCAGATTTACAGGGGCCTACGAGCAGTACTTC.

The chain carries TRBV4-2 and TRBJ1-2; 8 bases align to TRBD1. CDR3 size: 17 residues. V lost 4 bases, J lost 3 bases, and 13 bases stayed unmatched. The germline gives CDR1 LGHNA, CDR2 YNFKEQ. CDR3 coding DNA: TGTGCCAGCAGCCCGTCCAAAGCCGGGACAGGATACTATGGCTACACCTTC. This sequence encodes CASSPSKAGTGYYGYTF.

The genes are TRBV7-9 and TRBJ2-5; D is possibly TRBD2 (6 bases). The CDR3 has 16 residues. The V gene's germline CDR1 is SEHNR and CDR2 FQNEAQ (reference sequence). The V gene lost 4 bases and the J gene lost 3 bases, with 18 bases spanning the gap. The CDR3 DNA sequence: TGTGCCAGCAGCTCTGCCGGGACTCAATTTAAAGAGACCCAGTACTTC. Translated, it gives CASSSAGTQFKETQYF.

The rearrangement links TRBV6-5 to TRBJ2-7, with D perhaps assigned TRBD1 or TRBD2 (5 bases each). CDR3 length: 14 amino acids. Germline V gene sequence: CDR1 MNHEY, CDR2 SVGAGI. V shed 2 bases and J shed 0 bases, with 8 bases lying between them. In nucleotides, the CDR3 is TGTGCCAGCAGTTACGCTGGGGGCTCCTACGAGCAGTACTTC. Translation gives CASSYAGGSYEQYF.

The chain links TRBV6-5 to TRBJ2-5; D may match TRBD1 or TRBD2 (5 bases each). This CDR3 is built from 13 residues. Germline V gene data show CDR1 as MNHEY and CDR2 as SVGAGI. Trimming left V 0 bases short and J 7 bases short, with 9 bases between. CDR3 protein: CASSYSAGGTQYF. The CDR3 nucleotides read TGTGCCAGCAGTTACTCGGCTGGGGGGACCCAGTACTTC.

CDR3: CASSGQGPDEQFF. The DNA of the CDR3 is TGTGCCAGCAGTGGACAGGGTCCCGATGAGCAGTTCTTC. The chain has TRBV6-6 and TRBJ2-1; 8 nucleotides agree with TRBD1. Germline V gives CDR1 MNHNY, CDR2 SVGAGI (reference sequence). The CDR3 contains 13 residues. Trimming removed 5 bases from V and 8 bases from J; junction bases left unmatched: 5.

V gene TRBV10-2 combines with J gene TRBJ2-1, with 7 bases that match TRBD1. This CDR3 contains 11 residues. Germline assignment: CDR1 WSHSY and CDR2 SAAADI. With 8 bases clipped from V and 9 bases from J, the junction kept 4 bases outside the gene matches. The CDR3 sequence is CASWSGGEQFF. Written as DNA, the CDR3 is TGCGCCAGCTGGTCAGGGGGTGAGCAGTTCTTC.

The rearrangement uses TRBV7-9 and TRBJ1-4, with D perhaps matching TRBD1 (5 bases). The CDR3 runs 14 residues. Looked up from germline, CDR1 is SEHNR and CDR2 is FQNEAQ (reference sequence). The V end was cut by 3 bases, the J end by 5 bases, with 10 bases between. The DNA for the CDR3 is TGTGCCAGCAGCTTGTCAGGGTCCAATGAAAAACTGTTTTTT. It codes for CASSLSGSNEKLFF.

This chain connects TRBV4-1 to TRBJ2-1; tentatively, D is TRBD1 or TRBD2 (6 bases each). The CDR3 runs 15 residues. From germline, CDR1 is MGHRA and CDR2 YSYEKL. The V end lost 2 bases, the J end lost 6 bases, and 14 bases lay between the germline ends. CDR3 protein: CASSQLRGVGNEQFF. The CDR3 nucleotides are TGCGCCAGCAGCCAATTAAGGGGGGTGGGCAATGAGCAGTTCTTC.

The CDR3 DNA reads TGCAGCGTTGAAATAGAACAGTCAGACTACGAGCAGTACTTC. It is translated as CSVEIEQSDYEQYF. The rearrangement uses TRBV29-1 and TRBJ2-7; D unresolved. V was cut by 2 bases and J by 3 bases, with 14 bases left in between. CDR1 SQVTM and CDR2 ANQGSEA come from the germline V gene. This CDR3 spans 14 amino acids.